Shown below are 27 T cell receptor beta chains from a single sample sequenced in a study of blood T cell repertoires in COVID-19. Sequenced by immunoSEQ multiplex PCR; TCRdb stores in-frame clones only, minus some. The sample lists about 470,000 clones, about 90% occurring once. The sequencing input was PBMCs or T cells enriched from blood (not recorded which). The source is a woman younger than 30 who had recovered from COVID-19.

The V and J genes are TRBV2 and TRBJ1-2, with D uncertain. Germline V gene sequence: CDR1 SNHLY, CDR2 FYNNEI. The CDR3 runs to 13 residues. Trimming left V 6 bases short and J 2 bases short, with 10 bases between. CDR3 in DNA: TGTGCCAGCAGAACGACGGAGAACTATGGCTACACCTTC. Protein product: CASRTTENYGYTF. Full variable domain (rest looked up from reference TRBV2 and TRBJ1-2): EPEVTQTPSHQVTQMGQEVILRCVPISNHLYFYWYRQILGQKVEFLVSFYNNEISEKSEIFDDQFSVERPDGSNFTLKIRSTKLEDSAMYFCASRTTENYGYTFGSGTRLTVV.

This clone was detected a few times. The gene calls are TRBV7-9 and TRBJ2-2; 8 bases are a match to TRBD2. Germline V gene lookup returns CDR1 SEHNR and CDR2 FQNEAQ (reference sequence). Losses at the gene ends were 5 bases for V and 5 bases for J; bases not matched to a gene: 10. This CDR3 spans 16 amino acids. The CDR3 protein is CASSPPAGGGTGELFF. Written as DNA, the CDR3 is TGTGCCAGCAGCCCCCCGGCTGGCGGGGGGACCGGGGAGCTGTTTTTT.

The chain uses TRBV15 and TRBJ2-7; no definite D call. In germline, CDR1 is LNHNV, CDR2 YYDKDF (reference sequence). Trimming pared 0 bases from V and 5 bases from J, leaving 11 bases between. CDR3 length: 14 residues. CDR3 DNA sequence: TGTGCCACCAGCAGAGATCGGGTAGTCCACGAGCAGTACTTC. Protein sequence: CATSRDRVVHEQYF.

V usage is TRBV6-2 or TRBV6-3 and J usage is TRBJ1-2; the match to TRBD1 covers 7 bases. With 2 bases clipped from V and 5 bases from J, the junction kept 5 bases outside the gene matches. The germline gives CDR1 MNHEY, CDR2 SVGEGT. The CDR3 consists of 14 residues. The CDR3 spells CASSYLDREYGYTF. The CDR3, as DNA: TGTGCCAGCAGTTACCTTGACAGGGAGTATGGCTACACCTTC.

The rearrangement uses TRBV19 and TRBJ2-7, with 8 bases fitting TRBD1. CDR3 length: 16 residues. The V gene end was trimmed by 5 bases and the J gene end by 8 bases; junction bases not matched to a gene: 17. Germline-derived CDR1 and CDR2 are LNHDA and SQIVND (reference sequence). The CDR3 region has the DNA TGTGCCAGTAGTTTCGAAACTACCGGGACAGGCACGAAGCAGTACTTC. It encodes CASSFETTGTGTKQYF. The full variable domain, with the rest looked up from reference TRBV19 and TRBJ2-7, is DGGITQSPKYLFRKEGQNVTLSCEQNLNHDAMYWYRQDPGQGLRLIYYSQIVNDFQKGDIAEGYSVSREKKESFPLTVTSAQKNPTAFYLCASSFETTGTGTKQYFGPGTRLTVT.

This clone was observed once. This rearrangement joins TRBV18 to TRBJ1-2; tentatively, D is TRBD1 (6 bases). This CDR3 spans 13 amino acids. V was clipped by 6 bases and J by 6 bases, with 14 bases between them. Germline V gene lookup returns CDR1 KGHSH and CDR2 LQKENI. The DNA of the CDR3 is TGTGCCAGCTCCGCAATCAACAGGGATGGCTACACCTTC. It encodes CASSAINRDGYTF.

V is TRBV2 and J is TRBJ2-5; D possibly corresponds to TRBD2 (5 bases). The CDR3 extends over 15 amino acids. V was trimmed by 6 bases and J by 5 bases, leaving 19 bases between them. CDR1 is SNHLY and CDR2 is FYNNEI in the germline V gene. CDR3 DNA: TGTGCCAGCAGGCGGGCCGTTCAGCTGCGGGAGACCCAGTACTTC. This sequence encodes CASRRAVQLRETQYF.

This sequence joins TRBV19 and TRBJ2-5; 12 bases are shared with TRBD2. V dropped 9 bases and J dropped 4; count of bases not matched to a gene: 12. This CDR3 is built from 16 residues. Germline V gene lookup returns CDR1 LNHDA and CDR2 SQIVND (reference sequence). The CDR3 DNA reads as TGTGCCAGCAGCCGAAGACTAGCGGGGGCGGGAGAGACCCAGTACTTC. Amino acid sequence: CASSRRLAGAGETQYF.

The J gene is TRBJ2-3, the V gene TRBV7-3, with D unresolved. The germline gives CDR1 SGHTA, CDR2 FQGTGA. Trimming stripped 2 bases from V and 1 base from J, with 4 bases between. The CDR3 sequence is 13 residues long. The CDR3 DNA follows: TGTGCCAGCAGCTTAGGCCGCACAGATACGCAGTATTTT. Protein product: CASSLGRTDTQYF.

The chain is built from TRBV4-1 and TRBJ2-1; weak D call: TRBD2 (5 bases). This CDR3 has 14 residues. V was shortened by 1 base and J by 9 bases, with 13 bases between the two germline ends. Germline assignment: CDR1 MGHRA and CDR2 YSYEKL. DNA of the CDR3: TGCGCCAGCAGCCAAGTCGGGGAGACTTTTGAGCAGTTCTTC. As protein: CASSQVGETFEQFF.

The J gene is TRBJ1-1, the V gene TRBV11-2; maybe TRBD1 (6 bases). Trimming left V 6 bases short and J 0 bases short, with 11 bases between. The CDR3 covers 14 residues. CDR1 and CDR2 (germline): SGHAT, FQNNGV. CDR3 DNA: TGTGCCAGCAGTTCCCAGGGGTTGAACACTGAAGCTTTCTTT. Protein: CASSSQGLNTEAFF.

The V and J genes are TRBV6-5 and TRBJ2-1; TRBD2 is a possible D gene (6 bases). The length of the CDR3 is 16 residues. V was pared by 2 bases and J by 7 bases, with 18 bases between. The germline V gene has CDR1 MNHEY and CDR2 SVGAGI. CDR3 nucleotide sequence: TGTGCCAGCAGTTACGGGCCGGCGGGGAAAGAAAATGAGCAGTTCTTC. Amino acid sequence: CASSYGPAGKENEQFF.

The CDR3, as DNA: TGTGCCAGCAGCTCTTACGGACTAGCGGCGAACACCGGGGAGCTGTTTTTT. It specifies CASSSYGLAANTGELFF. The J gene is TRBJ2-2, the V gene TRBV7-9, with 10 bases lining up with TRBD2. The CDR3 spans 17 residues. The germline CDR1 and CDR2 sequences are SEHNR and FQNEAQ (reference sequence). The V and J ends lost 4 bases and 0 bases, in that order; junction bases with no gene match: 5.

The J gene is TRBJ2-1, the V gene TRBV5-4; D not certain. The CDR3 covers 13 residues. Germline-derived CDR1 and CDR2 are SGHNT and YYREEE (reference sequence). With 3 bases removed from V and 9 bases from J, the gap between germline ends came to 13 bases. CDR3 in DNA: TGTGCCAGCAGCTCCCTAATTTTCGGTGAGCAGTTCTTC. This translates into CASSSLIFGEQFF.

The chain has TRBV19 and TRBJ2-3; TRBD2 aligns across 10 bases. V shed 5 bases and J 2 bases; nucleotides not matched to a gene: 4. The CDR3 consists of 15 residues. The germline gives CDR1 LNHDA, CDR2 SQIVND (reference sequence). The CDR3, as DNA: TGTGCCAGTAGTGGACTAGCGGTACTCACAGATACGCAGTATTTT. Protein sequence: CASSGLAVLTDTQYF.

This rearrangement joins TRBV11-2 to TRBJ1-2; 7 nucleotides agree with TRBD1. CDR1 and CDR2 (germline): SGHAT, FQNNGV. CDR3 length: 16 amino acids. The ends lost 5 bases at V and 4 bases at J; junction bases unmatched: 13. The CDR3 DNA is TGTGCCAGCAGCCTACCGACAGGGAAGTCCGTCTATGGCTACACCTTC. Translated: CASSLPTGKSVYGYTF.

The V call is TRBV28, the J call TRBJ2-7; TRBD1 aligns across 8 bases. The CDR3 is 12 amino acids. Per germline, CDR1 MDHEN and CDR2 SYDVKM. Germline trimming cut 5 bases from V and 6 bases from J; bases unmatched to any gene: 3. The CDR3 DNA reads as TGTGCCAGCAGTACTACAGGGGGCGAGCAGTACTTC. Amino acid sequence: CASSTTGGEQYF.

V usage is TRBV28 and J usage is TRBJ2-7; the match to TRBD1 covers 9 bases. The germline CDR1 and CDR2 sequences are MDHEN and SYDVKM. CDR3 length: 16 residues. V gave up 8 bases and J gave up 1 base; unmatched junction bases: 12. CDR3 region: CASSGAGTGNSYEQYF. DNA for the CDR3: TGTGCCAGCTCCGGGGCCGGGACAGGGAATTCCTACGAGCAGTACTTC.

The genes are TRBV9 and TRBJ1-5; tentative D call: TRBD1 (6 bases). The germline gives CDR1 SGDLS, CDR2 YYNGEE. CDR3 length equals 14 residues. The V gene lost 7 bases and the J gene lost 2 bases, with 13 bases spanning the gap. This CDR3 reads CASGGGTGNQPQHF. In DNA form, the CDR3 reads TGTGCCAGCGGGGGGGGCACGGGCAATCAGCCCCAGCATTTT.

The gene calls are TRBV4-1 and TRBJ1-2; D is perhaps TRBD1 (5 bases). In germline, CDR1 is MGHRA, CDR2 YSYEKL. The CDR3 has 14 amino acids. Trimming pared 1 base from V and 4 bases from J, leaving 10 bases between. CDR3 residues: CASSQGGAGYGYTF. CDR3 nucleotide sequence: TGCGCCAGCAGCCAAGGGGGCGCAGGCTATGGCTACACCTTC.

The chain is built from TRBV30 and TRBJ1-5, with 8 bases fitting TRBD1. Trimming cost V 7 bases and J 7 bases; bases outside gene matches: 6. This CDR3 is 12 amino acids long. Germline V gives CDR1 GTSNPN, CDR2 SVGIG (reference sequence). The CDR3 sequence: CASGQGGQPQHF. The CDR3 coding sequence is TGTGCCTCCGGACAGGGCGGACAGCCCCAGCATTTT. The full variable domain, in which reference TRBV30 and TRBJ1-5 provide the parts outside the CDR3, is SQTIHQWPATLVQPVGSPLSLECTVEGTSNPNLYWYRQAAGRGLQLLFYSVGIGQISSEVPQNLSASRPQDRQFILSSKKLLLSDSGFYLCASGQGGQPQHFGDGTRLSIL.

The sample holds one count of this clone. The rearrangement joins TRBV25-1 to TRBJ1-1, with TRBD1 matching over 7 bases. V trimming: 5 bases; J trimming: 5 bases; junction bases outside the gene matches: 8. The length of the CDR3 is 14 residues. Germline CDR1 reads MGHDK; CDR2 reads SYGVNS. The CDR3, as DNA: TGTGCCAGCAGTAGGACAGGCGGAATAACTGAAGCTTTCTTT. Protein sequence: CASSRTGGITEAFF. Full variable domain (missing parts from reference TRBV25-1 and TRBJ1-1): EADIYQTPRYLVIGTGKKITLECSQTMGHDKMYWYQQDPGMELHLIHYSYGVNSTEKGDLSSESTVSRIRTEHFPLTLESARPSHTSQYLCASSRTGGITEAFFGQGTRLTVV.

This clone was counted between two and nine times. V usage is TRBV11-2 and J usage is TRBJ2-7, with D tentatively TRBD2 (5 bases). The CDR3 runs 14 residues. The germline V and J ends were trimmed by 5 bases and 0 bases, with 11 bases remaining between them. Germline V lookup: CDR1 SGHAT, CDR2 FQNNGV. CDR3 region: CASSQDYSSYEQYF. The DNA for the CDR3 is TGTGCCAGCAGCCAAGACTACAGCTCCTACGAGCAGTACTTC.

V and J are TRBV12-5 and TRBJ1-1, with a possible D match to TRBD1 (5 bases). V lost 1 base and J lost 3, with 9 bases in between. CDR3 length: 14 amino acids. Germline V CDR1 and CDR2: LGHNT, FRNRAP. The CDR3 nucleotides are TGTGCTAGTGGTTTGGACCTAGGGGACACTGAAGCTTTCTTT. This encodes CASGLDLGDTEAFF. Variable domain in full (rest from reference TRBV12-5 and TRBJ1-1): DARVTQTPRHKVTEMGQEVTMRCQPILGHNTVFWYRQTMMQGLELLAYFRNRAPLDDSGMPKDRFSAEMPDATLATLKIQPSEPRDSAVYFCASGLDLGDTEAFFGQGTRLTVV.

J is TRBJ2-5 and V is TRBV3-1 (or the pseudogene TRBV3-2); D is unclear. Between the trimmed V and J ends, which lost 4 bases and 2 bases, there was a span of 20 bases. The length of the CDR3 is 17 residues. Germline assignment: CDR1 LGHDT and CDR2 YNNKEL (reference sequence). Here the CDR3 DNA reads TGTGCCAGCAGCCGAGGATTACCATCTATCTCTCAAGAGACCCAGTACTTC. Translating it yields CASSRGLPSISQETQYF.

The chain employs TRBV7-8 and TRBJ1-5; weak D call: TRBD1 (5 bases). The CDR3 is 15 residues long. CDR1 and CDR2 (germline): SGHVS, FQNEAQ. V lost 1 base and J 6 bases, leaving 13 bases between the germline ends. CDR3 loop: CASSLGRQGGQPQHF. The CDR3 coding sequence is TGTGCCAGCAGCTTAGGGCGGCAGGGAGGTCAGCCCCAGCATTTT.

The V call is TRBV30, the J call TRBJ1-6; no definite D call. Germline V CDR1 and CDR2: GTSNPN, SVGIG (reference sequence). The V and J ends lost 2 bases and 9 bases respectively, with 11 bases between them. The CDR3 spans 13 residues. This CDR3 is CAWSRSITSPLHF. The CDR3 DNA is TGTGCCTGGAGTCGGAGTATAACTTCACCCCTCCACTTT.